This T cell receptor (beta chain) is from a study of blood T cell repertoires in COVID-19. Clones were read by immunoSEQ multiplex PCR, and TCRdb kept only the in-frame ones, dropping some. The table includes some 140,000 clones, roughly four fifths detected once. This CDR3 has 14 residues. With 1 base removed from V and 3 bases from J, the gap between germline ends came to 10 bases. Germline CDR1 is GTSNPN and CDR2 is SVGIG (reference sequence). The chain recombines TRBV30 with TRBJ1-5; D not certain. The material sequenced was peripheral blood. The sequence derives from an older woman with COVID-19, enrolled during active disease. The CDR3 nucleotides are TGTGCCTGGAGTGGATTGGGAGACAATCAGCCCCAGCATTTT. Translated: CAWSGLGDNQPQHF.